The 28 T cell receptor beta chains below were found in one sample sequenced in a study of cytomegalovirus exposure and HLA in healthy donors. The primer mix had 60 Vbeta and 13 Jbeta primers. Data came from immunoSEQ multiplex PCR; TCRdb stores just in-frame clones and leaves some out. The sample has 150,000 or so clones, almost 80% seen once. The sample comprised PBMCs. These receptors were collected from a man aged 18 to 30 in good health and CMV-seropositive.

The CDR3 nucleotides read TGTGCCAGCAGTGAAACGGGGGGTGGAGGCTATGGCTACACCTTC. Its translation is CASSETGGGGYGYTF. The V gene is TRBV2, the J gene TRBJ1-2, with D possibly being TRBD1 (5 bases). Germline CDR1 reads SNHLY; CDR2 reads FYNNEI. Between the trimmed V and J ends, which lost 2 bases and 4 bases, there was a span of 14 bases. The CDR3 extends over 15 amino acids.

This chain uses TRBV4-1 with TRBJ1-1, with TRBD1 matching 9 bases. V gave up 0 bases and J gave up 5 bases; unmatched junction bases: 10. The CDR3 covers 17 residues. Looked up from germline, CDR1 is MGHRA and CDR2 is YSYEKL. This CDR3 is CASSQDDVGQGRTEAFF. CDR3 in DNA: TGCGCCAGCAGCCAAGATGACGTCGGACAGGGGAGGACTGAAGCTTTCTTT.

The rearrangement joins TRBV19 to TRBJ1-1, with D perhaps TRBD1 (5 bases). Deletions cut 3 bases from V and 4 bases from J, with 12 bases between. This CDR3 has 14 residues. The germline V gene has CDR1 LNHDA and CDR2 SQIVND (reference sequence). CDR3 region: CASSISGRATEAFF. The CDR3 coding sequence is TGTGCCAGTAGTATTTCTGGCAGGGCCACTGAAGCTTTCTTT.

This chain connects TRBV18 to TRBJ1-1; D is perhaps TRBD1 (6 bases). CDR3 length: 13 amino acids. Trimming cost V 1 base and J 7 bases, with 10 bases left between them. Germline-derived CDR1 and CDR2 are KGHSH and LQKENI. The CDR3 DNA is TGTGCCAGCTCACCACTCGGACAGATTGAAGCTTTCTTT. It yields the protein CASSPLGQIEAFF. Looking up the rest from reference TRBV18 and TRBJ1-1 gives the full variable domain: NAGVMQNPRHLVRRRGQEARLRCSPMKGHSHVYWYRQLPEEGLKFMVYLQKENIIDESGMPKERFSAEFPKEGPSILRIQQVVRGDSAAYFCASSPLGQIEAFFGQGTRLTVV.

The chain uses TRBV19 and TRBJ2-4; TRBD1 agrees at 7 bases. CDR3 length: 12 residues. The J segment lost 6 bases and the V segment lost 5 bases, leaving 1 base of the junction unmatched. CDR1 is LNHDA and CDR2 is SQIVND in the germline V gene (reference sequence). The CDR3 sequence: CASSGDRNIQYF. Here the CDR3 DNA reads TGTGCCAGTAGTGGGGACAGAAACATTCAGTACTTC.

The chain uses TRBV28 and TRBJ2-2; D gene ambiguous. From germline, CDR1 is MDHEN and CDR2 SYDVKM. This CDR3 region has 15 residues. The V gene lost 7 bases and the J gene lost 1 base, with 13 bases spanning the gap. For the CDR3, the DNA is TGTGCCAGCAAAGTGGGCTCCAGGAACACCGGGGAGCTGTTTTTT. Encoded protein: CASKVGSRNTGELFF.

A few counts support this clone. CDR3: CASSQRDTSYEQYF. CDR3 DNA sequence: TGCGCCAGCAGCCAAAGGGACACCTCCTACGAGCAGTACTTC. The rearrangement links TRBV4-1 to TRBJ2-7; TRBD1 might be the D (6 bases). Trimming removed 2 bases at V and 0 bases at J, with 8 bases between. This CDR3 has 14 amino acids. In germline, CDR1 is MGHRA, CDR2 YSYEKL.

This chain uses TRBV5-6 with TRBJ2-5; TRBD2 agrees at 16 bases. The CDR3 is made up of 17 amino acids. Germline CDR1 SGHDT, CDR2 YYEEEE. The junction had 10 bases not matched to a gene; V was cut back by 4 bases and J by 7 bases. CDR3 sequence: CASSPWMGLAGGGTQYF. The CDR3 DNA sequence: TGTGCCAGCAGCCCTTGGATGGGACTAGCGGGAGGGGGGACCCAGTACTTC.

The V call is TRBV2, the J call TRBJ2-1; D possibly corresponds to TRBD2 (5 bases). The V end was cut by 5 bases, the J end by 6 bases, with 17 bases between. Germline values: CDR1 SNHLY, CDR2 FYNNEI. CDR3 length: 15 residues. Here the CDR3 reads CASSIGSLGSNEQFF. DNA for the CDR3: TGTGCCAGCAGTATTGGTAGCTTGGGGAGCAATGAGCAGTTCTTC.

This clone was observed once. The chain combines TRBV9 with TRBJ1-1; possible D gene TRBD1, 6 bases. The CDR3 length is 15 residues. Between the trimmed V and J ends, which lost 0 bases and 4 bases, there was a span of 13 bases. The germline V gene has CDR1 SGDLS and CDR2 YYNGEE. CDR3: CASSVGLGGATEAFF. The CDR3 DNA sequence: TGTGCCAGCAGCGTAGGTCTGGGGGGGGCCACTGAAGCTTTCTTT.

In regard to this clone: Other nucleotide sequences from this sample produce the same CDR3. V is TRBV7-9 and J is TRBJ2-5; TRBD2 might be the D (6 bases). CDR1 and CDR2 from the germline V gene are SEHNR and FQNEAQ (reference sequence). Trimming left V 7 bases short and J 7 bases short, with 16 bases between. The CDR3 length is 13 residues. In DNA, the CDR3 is TGTGCCAGCAAGCGGGCGGCACCCGGGACCCAGTACTTC. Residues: CASKRAAPGTQYF. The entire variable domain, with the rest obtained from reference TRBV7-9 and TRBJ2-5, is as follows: DTGVSQNPRHKITKRGQNVTFRCDPISEHNRLYWYRQTLGQGPEFLTYFQNEAQLEKSRLLSDRFSAERPKGSFSTLEIQRTEQGDSAMYLCASKRAAPGTQYFGPGTRLLVL.

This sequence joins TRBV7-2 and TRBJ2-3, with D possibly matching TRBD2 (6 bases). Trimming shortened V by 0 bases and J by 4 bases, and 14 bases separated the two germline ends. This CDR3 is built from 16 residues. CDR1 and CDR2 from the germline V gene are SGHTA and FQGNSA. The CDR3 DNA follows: TGTGCCAGCAGCTTAGCGTATCCGGGAGAGGCAGATACGCAGTATTTT. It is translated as CASSLAYPGEADTQYF.

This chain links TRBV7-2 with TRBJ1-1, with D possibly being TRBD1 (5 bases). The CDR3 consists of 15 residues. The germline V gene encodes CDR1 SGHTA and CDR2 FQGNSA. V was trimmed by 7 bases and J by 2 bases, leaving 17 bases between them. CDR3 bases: TGTGCCAGCACCCGACGGACACCCCCTAACACTGAAGCTTTCTTT. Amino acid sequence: CASTRRTPPNTEAFF.

CDR3 loop: CASSLSPGYEQYF. DNA of the CDR3: TGTGCCAGCAGCTTATCTCCCGGCTACGAGCAGTACTTC. The V gene is TRBV7-2, the J gene TRBJ2-7, with D uncertain. Germline lookup yields CDR1 SGHTA and CDR2 FQGNSA. V was trimmed by 2 bases and J by 3 bases, leaving 8 bases between them. CDR3 length: 13 residues.

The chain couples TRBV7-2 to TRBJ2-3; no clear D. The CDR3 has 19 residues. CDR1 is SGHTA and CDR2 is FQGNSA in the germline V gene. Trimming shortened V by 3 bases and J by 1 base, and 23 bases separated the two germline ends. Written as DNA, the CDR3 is TGTGCCAGCAGCTTTGTTAGCTCGGAGATCCCAATACGCACAGATACGCAGTATTTT. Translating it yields CASSFVSSEIPIRTDTQYF.

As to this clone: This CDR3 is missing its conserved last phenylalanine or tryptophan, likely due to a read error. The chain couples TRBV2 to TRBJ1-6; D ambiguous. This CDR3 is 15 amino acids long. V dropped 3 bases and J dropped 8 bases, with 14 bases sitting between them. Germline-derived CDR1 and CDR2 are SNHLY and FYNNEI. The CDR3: CASSDPGFRYSPLHL. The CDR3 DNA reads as TGTGCCAGCAGTGATCCGGGTTTTCGGTATTCACCCCTCCACCTT.

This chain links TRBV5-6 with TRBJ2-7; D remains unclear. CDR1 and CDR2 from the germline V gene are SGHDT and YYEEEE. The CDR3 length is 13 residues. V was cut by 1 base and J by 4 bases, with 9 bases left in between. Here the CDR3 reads CASSLNRVYEQYF. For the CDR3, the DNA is TGTGCCAGCAGCTTGAATCGTGTTTACGAGCAGTACTTC.

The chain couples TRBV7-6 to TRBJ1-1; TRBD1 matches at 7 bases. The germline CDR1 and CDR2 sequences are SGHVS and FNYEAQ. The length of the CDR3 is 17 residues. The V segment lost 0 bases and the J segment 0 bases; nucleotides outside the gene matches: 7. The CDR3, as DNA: TGTGCCAGCAGCTTAGCGACGGAGGGGGCTATGAACACTGAAGCTTTCTTT. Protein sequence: CASSLATEGAMNTEAFF.

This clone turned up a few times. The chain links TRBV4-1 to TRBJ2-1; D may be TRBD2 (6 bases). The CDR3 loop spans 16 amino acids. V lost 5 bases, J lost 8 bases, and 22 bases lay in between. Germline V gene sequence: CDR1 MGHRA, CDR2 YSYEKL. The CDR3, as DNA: TGCGCCAGCAGCGAGAGGTCCGGGAGCCTTATCGATGAGCAGTTCTTC. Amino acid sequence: CASSERSGSLIDEQFF.

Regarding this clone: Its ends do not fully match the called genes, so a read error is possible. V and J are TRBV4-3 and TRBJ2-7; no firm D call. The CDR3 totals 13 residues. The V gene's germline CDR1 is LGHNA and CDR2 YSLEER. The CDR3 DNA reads TGCGCCAGCAGTCAAGGACGGGCCTACGAGCAGTACTTC. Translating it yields CASSQGRAYEQYF.

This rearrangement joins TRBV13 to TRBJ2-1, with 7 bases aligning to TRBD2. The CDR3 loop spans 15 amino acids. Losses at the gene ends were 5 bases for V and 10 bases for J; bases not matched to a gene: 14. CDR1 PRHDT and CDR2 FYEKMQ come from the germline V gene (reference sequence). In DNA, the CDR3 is TGTGCCAGCAGCCTACCGGGACTACTCGGGGGGGAGCAGTTCTTC. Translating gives CASSLPGLLGGEQFF. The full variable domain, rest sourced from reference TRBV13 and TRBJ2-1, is AAGVIQSPRHLIKEKRETATLKCYPIPRHDTVYWYQQGPGQDPQFLISFYEKMQSDKGSIPDRFSAQQFSDYHSELNMSSLELGDSALYFCASSLPGLLGGEQFFGPGTRLTVL.

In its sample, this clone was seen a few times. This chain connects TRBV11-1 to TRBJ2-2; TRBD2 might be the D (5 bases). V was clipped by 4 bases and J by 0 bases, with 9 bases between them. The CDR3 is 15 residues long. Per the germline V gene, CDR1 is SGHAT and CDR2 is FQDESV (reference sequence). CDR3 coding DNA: TGTGCCAGCAGCTCGGACTCAGCGAACACCGGGGAGCTGTTTTTT. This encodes CASSSDSANTGELFF.

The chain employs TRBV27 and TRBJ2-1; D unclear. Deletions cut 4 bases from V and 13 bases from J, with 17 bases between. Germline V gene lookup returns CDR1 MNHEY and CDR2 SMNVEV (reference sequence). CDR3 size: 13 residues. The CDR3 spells CASSSAPTQDQFF. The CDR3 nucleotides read TGTGCCAGCAGTTCGGCTCCTACTCAGGATCAGTTCTTC.

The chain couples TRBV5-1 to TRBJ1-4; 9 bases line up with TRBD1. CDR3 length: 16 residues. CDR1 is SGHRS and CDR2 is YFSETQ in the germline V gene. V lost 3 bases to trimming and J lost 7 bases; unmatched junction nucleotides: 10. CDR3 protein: CASSYRGDRAGEKLFF. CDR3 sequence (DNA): TGCGCCAGCAGCTACCGCGGGGACAGGGCAGGTGAAAAACTGTTTTTT.

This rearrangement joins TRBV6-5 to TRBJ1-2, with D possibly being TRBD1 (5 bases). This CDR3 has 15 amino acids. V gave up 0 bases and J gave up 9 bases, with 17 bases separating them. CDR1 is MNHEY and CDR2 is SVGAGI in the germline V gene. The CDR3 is CASSYSIQGLWSYTF. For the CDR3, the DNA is TGTGCCAGCAGTTACTCGATTCAGGGTCTATGGAGCTACACCTTC.

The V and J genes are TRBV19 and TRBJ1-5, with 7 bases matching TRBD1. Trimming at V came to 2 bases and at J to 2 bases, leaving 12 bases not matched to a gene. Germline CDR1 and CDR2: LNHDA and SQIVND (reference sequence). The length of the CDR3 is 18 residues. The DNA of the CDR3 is TGTGCCAGTAGTATACACCCGGGACAGCAAACCCGCAATCAGCCCCAGCATTTT. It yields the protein CASSIHPGQQTRNQPQHF.

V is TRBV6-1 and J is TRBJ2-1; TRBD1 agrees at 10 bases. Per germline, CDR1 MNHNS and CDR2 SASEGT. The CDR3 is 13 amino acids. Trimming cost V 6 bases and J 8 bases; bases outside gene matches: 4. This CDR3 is CASRGTGVHEQFF. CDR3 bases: TGTGCCAGCAGGGGGACAGGGGTCCATGAGCAGTTCTTC.

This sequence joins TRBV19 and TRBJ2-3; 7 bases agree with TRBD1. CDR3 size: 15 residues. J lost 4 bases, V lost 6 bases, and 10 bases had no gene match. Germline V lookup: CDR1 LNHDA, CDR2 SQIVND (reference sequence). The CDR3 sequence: CASSPGQLAADTQYF. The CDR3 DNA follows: TGTGCCAGTAGCCCGGGACAGCTAGCCGCAGATACGCAGTATTTT.